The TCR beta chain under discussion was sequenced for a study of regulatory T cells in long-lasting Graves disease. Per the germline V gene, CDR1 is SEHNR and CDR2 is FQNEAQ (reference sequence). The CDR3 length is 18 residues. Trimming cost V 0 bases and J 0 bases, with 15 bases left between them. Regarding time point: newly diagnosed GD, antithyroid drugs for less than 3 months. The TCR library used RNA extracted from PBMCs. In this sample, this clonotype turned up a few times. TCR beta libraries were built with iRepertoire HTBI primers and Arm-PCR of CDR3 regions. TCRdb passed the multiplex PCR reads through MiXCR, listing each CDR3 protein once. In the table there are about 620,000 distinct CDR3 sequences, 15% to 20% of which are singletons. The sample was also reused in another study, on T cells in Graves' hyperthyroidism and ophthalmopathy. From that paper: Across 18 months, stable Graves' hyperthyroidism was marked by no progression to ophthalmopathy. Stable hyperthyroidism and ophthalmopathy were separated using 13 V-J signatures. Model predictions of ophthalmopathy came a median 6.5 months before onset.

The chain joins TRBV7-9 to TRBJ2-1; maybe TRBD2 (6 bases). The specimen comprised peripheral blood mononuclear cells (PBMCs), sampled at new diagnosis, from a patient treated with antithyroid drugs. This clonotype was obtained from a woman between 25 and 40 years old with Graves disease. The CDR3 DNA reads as TGTGCCAGCAGCTTAGCGCAGGTCCGGGACTCCTCCTACAATGAGCAGTTCTTC. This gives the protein CASSLAQVRDSSYNEQFF.